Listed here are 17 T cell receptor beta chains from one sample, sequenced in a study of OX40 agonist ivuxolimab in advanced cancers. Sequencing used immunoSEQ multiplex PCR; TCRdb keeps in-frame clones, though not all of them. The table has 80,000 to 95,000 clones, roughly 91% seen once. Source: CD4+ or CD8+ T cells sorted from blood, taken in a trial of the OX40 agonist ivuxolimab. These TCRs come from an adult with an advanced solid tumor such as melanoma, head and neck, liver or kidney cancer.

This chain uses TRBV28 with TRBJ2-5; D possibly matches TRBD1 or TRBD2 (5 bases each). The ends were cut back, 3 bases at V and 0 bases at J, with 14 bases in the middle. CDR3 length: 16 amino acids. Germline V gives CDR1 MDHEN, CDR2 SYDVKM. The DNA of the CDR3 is TGTGCCAGCAGTTTTCTTCCCGGGACGTACCAAGAGACCCAGTACTTC. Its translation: CASSFLPGTYQETQYF.

CDR3 sequence reads: CASSLAGTPSTDTQYF. The CDR3 DNA follows: TGTGCCAGCAGCTTAGCGGGGACACCTAGCACAGATACGCAGTATTTT. The chain recombines TRBV7-8 with TRBJ2-3, with D tentatively TRBD1 (6 bases). Germline loops: CDR1 SGHVS, CDR2 FQNEAQ. Trimming took off 0 bases at V and 0 bases at J, with 10 bases between the two ends. The CDR3 runs to 16 residues.

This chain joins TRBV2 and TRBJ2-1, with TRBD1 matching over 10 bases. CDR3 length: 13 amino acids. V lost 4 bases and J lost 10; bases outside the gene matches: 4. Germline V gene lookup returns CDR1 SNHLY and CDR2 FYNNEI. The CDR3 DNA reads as TGTGCCAGCAGTGGACAGGGGGCCGGGGAGCAGTTCTTC. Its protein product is CASSGQGAGEQFF.

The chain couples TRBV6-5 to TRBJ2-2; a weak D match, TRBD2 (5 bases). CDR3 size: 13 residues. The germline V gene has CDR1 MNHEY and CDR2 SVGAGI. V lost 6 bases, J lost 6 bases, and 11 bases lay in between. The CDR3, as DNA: TGTGCCAGCAGGGCCCCCGGGGCCGGGGAGCTGTTTTTT. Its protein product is CASRAPGAGELFF.

Here the CDR3 reads CASRTGEGSDTQYF. In DNA form, the CDR3 reads TGTGCCAGTCGAACAGGGGAGGGCTCAGATACGCAGTATTTT. The chain has TRBV19 and TRBJ2-3, with D perhaps assigned TRBD1 or TRBD2 (7 bases each). CDR3 length equals 14 residues. From germline, CDR1 is LNHDA and CDR2 SQIVND (reference sequence). V was pared by 8 bases and J by 4 bases, with 16 bases between. Full variable domain (outside the CDR3, taken from reference TRBV19 and TRBJ2-3): DGGITQSPKYLFRKEGQNVTLSCEQNLNHDAMYWYRQDPGQGLRLIYYSQIVNDFQKGDIAEGYSVSREKKESFPLTVTSAQKNPTAFYLCASRTGEGSDTQYFGPGTRLTVL.

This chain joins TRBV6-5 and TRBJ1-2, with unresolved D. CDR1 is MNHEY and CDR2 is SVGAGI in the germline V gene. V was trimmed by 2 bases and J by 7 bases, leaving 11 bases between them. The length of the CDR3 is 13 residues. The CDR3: CASSYEPRFGYTF. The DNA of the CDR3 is TGTGCCAGCAGTTACGAGCCCCGATTTGGCTACACCTTC.

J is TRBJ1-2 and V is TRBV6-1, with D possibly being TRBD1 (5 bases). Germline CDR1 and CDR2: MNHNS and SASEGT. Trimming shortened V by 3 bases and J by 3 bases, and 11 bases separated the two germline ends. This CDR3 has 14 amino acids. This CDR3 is CASSDYRRDYGYTF. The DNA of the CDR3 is TGTGCCAGCAGTGATTACAGGCGGGACTATGGCTACACCTTC.

The CDR3 sequence: CASSQGGADNSPLHF. The DNA for the CDR3 is TGTGCCAGCAGCCAAGGGGGGGCGGATAATTCACCCCTCCACTTT. J is TRBJ1-6 and V is TRBV4-2; D might be TRBD1 (6 bases). The CDR3 has 15 residues. Trimming removed 1 base from V and 5 bases from J, with 9 bases in between. The V gene's germline CDR1 is LGHNA and CDR2 YNFKEQ.

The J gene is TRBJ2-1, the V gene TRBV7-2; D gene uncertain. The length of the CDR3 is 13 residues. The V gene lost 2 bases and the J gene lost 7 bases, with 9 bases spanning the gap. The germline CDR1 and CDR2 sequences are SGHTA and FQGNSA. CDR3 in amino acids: CASSLLLRNEQFF. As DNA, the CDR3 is TGTGCCAGCAGCTTACTCCTTCGTAATGAGCAGTTCTTC.

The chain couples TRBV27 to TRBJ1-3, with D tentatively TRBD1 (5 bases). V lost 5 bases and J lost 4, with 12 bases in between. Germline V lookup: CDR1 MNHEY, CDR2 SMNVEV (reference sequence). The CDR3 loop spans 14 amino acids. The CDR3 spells CASSDSGTGNTIYF. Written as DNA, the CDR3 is TGTGCCAGCAGTGACTCGGGGACCGGAAACACCATATATTTT.

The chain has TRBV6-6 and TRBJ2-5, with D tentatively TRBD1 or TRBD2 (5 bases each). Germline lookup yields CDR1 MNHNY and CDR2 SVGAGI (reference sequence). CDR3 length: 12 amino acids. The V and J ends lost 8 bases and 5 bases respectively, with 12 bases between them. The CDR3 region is CASGGSGETQYF. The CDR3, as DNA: TGTGCCAGCGGGGGAAGTGGGGAGACCCAGTACTTC.

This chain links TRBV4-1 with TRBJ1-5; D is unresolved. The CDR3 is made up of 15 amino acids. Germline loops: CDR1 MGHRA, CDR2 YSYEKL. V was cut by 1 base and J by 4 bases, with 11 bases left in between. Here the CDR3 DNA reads TGCGCCAGCAGCCAAGTCGGGCCAATAAATCAGCCCCAGCATTTT. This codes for CASSQVGPINQPQHF.

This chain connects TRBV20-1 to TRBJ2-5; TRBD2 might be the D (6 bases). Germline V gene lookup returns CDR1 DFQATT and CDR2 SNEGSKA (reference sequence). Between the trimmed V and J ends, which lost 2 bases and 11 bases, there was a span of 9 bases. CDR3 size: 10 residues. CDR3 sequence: CSARWEEQYF. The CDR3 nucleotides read TGCAGTGCTAGATGGGAGGAGCAGTACTTC.

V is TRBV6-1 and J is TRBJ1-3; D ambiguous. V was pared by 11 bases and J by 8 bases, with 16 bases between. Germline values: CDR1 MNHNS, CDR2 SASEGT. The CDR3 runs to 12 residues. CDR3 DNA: TGTGCCGGGAGGACTCCGGGTGACACCATATATTTT. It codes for CAGRTPGDTIYF.

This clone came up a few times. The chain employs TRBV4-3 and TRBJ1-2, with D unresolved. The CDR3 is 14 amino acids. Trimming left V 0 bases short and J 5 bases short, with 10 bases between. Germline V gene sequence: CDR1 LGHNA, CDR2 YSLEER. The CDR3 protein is CASSQDRTSYGYTF. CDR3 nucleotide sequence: TGCGCCAGCAGCCAAGATCGGACTTCTTATGGCTACACCTTC.

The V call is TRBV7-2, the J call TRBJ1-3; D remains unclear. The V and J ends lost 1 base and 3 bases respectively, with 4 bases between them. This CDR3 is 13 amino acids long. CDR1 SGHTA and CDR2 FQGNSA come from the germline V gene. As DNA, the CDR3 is TGTGCCAGCAGCTTAGTAGGTGGAAACACCATATATTTT. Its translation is CASSLVGGNTIYF.

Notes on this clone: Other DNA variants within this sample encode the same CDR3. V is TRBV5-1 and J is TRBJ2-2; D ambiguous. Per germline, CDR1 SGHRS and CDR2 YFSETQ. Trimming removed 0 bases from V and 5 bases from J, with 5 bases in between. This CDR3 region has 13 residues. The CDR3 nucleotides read TGCGCCAGCAGCTTGGTCGGAACCGGGGAGCTGTTTTTT. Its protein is CASSLVGTGELFF.